This TCR beta chain derives from a study of shared T cell receptors in the human thymus. Germline loops: CDR1 SGHAT, CDR2 FQNNGV. Between the trimmed V and J ends, which lost 3 bases and 6 bases, there was a span of 16 bases. This CDR3 region has 15 residues. Clones were sequenced by immunoSEQ multiplex PCR, and TCRdb holds only the in-frame ones, with some missing. The sample consists of fewer than 700,000 clones, 88% of them appearing once. These same data were also listed under a study on human thymus T cells. That paper notes: Those donating were healthy Finnish infants in corrective surgery for congenital heart defects. The study used thymus tissue resected during corrective heart surgery. Among thymic and blood repertoires, usage of V and J genes appeared biased.

This TCR was recovered from a boy in the first two years of life with a congenital heart defect. Sequencing input: thymocytes. The chain combines TRBV11-2 with TRBJ2-3, with D tentatively TRBD2 (6 bases). The CDR3 loop reads CASSFVREPRDTQYF. The CDR3 DNA is TGTGCCAGCAGCTTTGTCCGGGAGCCGAGGGATACGCAGTATTTT.